The rows below give T cell receptor beta chains drawn from one sample of a study of blood T cell repertoires in COVID-19. TCRdb keeps only in-frame clones here, not all; method: immunoSEQ multiplex PCR. The sample includes roughly 120,000 clones, around 74% seen only once; the top ten take about 5.5%. The sequenced material came from peripheral blood. Every receptor here comes from a man older than 75 with COVID-19, enrolled during active disease. CDR3s include the opening cysteine and the closing phenylalanine or tryptophan. The D gene is left open where the match is weak. Clone size, where shown, is once, few, many, or a class for clones that have expanded.

j_gene: TRBJ2-7; d_gene: NA; abundance: NA; v_gene: TRBV27; CDR3nt: TGTGCCAGCAGCCCTTCTGCTAGTGACGACCGGAGGTACGAGCAGTACTTC; CDR3aa: CASSPSASDDRRYEQYF
j_gene: TRBJ2-3; d_gene: NA; abundance: NA; v_gene: TRBV15; CDR3nt: TGTGCCACCAGCAGAGATAAGAGGGTCAGCACAGATACGCAGTATTTT; CDR3aa: CATSRDKRVSTDTQYF
j_gene: TRBJ1-2; d_gene: TRBD1; abundance: NA; v_gene: TRBV19; CDR3nt: TGTGCCAGTAGTACCCGGACAGGACGCGGCTACACCTTC; CDR3aa: CASSTRTGRGYTF
j_gene: TRBJ1-2; d_gene: NA; abundance: NA; v_gene: TRBV19; CDR3nt: TGTGCCAGTAGCTATAACTATGGCTACACCTTC; CDR3aa: CASSYNYGYTF
j_gene: TRBJ2-3; d_gene: NA; abundance: NA; v_gene: TRBV11-3; CDR3nt: TGTGCCAGCAGCTTAGGACTCGCCTACACAGATACGCAGTATTTT; CDR3aa: CASSLGLAYTDTQYF
j_gene: TRBJ2-4; d_gene: TRBD2; abundance: NA; v_gene: TRBV29-1; CDR3nt: TGCAGCGTTGAAGATCCTGGACTAGCGGAAGCCAAAAACATTCAGTACTTC; CDR3aa: CSVEDPGLAEAKNIQYF
j_gene: TRBJ2-1; d_gene: TRBD1; abundance: NA; v_gene: TRBV11-3; CDR3nt: TGTGCCAGCAGCTTAATGGGGACAGGGGGTGTCGATGAGCAGTTCTTC; CDR3aa: CASSLMGTGGVDEQFF
j_gene: TRBJ2-1; d_gene: TRBD1; abundance: few; v_gene: TRBV6-5; CDR3nt: TGTGCCAGCAGTTACCCCGGGACAGCCTACAATGAGCAGTTCTTC; CDR3aa: CASSYPGTAYNEQFF
j_gene: TRBJ2-7; d_gene: NA; abundance: once; v_gene: TRBV28; CDR3nt: TGTGCCAGCAGCCCCCAGGGTTCCACCTACGAGCAGTACTTC; CDR3aa: CASSPQGSTYEQYF
j_gene: TRBJ2-1; d_gene: NA; abundance: NA; v_gene: TRBV7-9; CDR3nt: TGTGCCAGCAGCATTACGGGACATACGAACAATGAGCAGTTCTTC; CDR3aa: CASSITGHTNNEQFF
j_gene: TRBJ1-2; d_gene: NA; abundance: NA; v_gene: TRBV10-3; CDR3nt: TGTGCCATCAGTGAAGGCCCAGGGAACAGCTATGGCTACACCTTC; CDR3aa: CAISEGPGNSYGYTF
j_gene: TRBJ2-4; d_gene: NA; abundance: NA; v_gene: TRBV18; CDR3nt: TGTGCCAGCTCACCACGGCAGTTAATAGCCAAAAACATTCAGTACTTC; CDR3aa: CASSPRQLIAKNIQYF
j_gene: TRBJ2-3; d_gene: TRBD2; abundance: NA; v_gene: TRBV11-2; CDR3nt: TGTGCCAGCAGCCCTGGGACGGGGGGTAGCACAGATACGCAGTATTTT; CDR3aa: CASSPGTGGSTDTQYF
j_gene: TRBJ2-3; d_gene: TRBD2; abundance: NA; v_gene: TRBV3-1/TRBV3-2; CDR3nt: TGTGCCAGCAGCCATGGGACTAGCGGGAGTCCAGATACGCAGTATTTT; CDR3aa: CASSHGTSGSPDTQYF
j_gene: TRBJ2-2; d_gene: TRBD1; abundance: NA; v_gene: TRBV24-1; CDR3nt: TGTGCCACCAGTGCACCCGGGACAGAGAACACCGGGGAGCTGTTTTTT; CDR3aa: CATSAPGTENTGELFF
j_gene: TRBJ1-6; d_gene: TRBD1; abundance: NA; v_gene: TRBV3-1/TRBV3-2; CDR3nt: TGTGCCAGCAGCCATGGCGGGACAGGGAATAATTCACCCCTCCACTTT; CDR3aa: CASSHGGTGNNSPLHF
j_gene: TRBJ2-7; d_gene: NA; abundance: NA; v_gene: TRBV18; CDR3nt: TGTGCCAGCTCACCCGCCGAGAGCTCCTACGAGCAGTACTTC; CDR3aa: CASSPAESSYEQYF
j_gene: TRBJ1-5; d_gene: TRBD1; abundance: NA; v_gene: TRBV27; CDR3nt: TGTGCCAGCAGTTCCCAACAGGGGGCTCAGCCCCAGCATTTT; CDR3aa: CASSSQQGAQPQHF
j_gene: TRBJ2-1; d_gene: NA; abundance: NA; v_gene: TRBV2; CDR3nt: TGTGCCAGCGCGGCGAATGAGCAGTTCTTC; CDR3aa: CASAANEQFF
j_gene: TRBJ2-1; d_gene: TRBD1; abundance: NA; v_gene: TRBV6-4; CDR3nt: TGTGCCAGCAGTGGGGACAGGGGCGATGAGCAGTTCTTC; CDR3aa: CASSGDRGDEQFF
j_gene: TRBJ1-3; d_gene: NA; abundance: NA; v_gene: TRBV30; CDR3nt: TGTGCCTTAAGAGGCCTCCGGGACACCGGGGACACCATATATTTT; CDR3aa: CALRGLRDTGDTIYF
j_gene: TRBJ1-1; d_gene: NA; abundance: NA; v_gene: TRBV19; CDR3nt: TGTGCCAGTAGTATAGCTCCGGGATCTGAAGCTTTCTTT; CDR3aa: CASSIAPGSEAFF
j_gene: TRBJ2-2; d_gene: NA; abundance: NA; v_gene: TRBV5-1; CDR3nt: TGCGCCAGCAGCTTGGCCCAGGTTAACACCGGGGAGCTGTTTTTT; CDR3aa: CASSLAQVNTGELFF
j_gene: TRBJ2-7; d_gene: TRBD2; abundance: NA; v_gene: TRBV3-1/TRBV3-2; CDR3nt: TGTGCCAGCAGCTCAACTAGCGGGGGTCAAGAGCAGTACTTC; CDR3aa: CASSSTSGGQEQYF
j_gene: TRBJ1-3; d_gene: TRBD1; abundance: NA; v_gene: TRBV7-9; CDR3nt: TGTGCCAGCAGCCTTACAGGGGTTGGAAACACCATATATTTT; CDR3aa: CASSLTGVGNTIYF
j_gene: TRBJ1-1; d_gene: NA; abundance: NA; v_gene: TRBV12-5; CDR3nt: TGTGCTAGTGGTTCGTGGGGCGCTGAAGCTTTCTTT; CDR3aa: CASGSWGAEAFF
j_gene: TRBJ1-1; d_gene: NA; abundance: NA; v_gene: TRBV6-5; CDR3nt: TGTGCCAGCAGTTTGGACGGGGAGAACACTGAAGCTTTCTTT; CDR3aa: CASSLDGENTEAFF
j_gene: TRBJ2-1; d_gene: TRBD1; abundance: NA; v_gene: TRBV2; CDR3nt: TGTGCCAGCAGTCCCGGACAGGGGAGACACAATGAGCAGTTCTTC; CDR3aa: CASSPGQGRHNEQFF
j_gene: TRBJ2-7; d_gene: TRBD2; abundance: NA; v_gene: TRBV2; CDR3nt: TGTGCCACCTACGCGGGGGAGGGGCCCTACGAGCAGTACTTC; CDR3aa: CATYAGEGPYEQYF
j_gene: TRBJ2-3; d_gene: TRBD2; abundance: NA; v_gene: TRBV6-5; CDR3nt: TGTGCCAGCAGTTACGGGGGAGGGAGTAATACGCAGTATTTT; CDR3aa: CASSYGGGSNTQYF
j_gene: TRBJ2-1; d_gene: TRBD2; abundance: NA; v_gene: TRBV4-1; CDR3nt: TGCGCCAGCAGCCAAGAAGGGGAGACTAGCAGCCGCAATGAGCAGTTCTTC; CDR3aa: CASSQEGETSSRNEQFF
j_gene: TRBJ1-6; d_gene: NA; abundance: NA; v_gene: TRBV2; CDR3nt: TGTGCCAGCAGCTTCCGGGACAACTATAATTCACCCCTCCACTTT; CDR3aa: CASSFRDNYNSPLHF
j_gene: TRBJ2-2; d_gene: NA; abundance: NA; v_gene: TRBV7-9; CDR3nt: TGTGCCAGCAGCCAGACCGACAGAAATAACGGGGAGCTGTTTTTT; CDR3aa: CASSQTDRNNGELFF
j_gene: TRBJ2-7; d_gene: NA; abundance: NA; v_gene: TRBV27; CDR3nt: TGTGCCACAGAAACATGGGGCCACGAGCAGTACTTC; CDR3aa: CATETWGHEQYF
j_gene: TRBJ1-1; d_gene: NA; abundance: NA; v_gene: TRBV4-1; CDR3nt: TGCGCCAGCAGCCCTGAACGAGGTAACGCTGAAGCTTTCTTT; CDR3aa: CASSPERGNAEAFF
j_gene: TRBJ2-7; d_gene: TRBD1; abundance: NA; v_gene: TRBV11-2; CDR3nt: TGTGCCAGCAGCTTTAGCGGACAGGGGGCCTACGAGCAGTACTTC; CDR3aa: CASSFSGQGAYEQYF
j_gene: TRBJ2-7; d_gene: NA; abundance: NA; v_gene: TRBV11-3; CDR3nt: TGTGCCAGCAGCTTAGATCGAGGGGGAGACTACGAGCAGTACTTC; CDR3aa: CASSLDRGGDYEQYF
j_gene: TRBJ2-7; d_gene: TRBD2; abundance: few; v_gene: TRBV5-1; CDR3nt: TGCGCCAGCAGCTTGTCACTAGCGGGAGCGCGCGAGCAGTACTTC; CDR3aa: CASSLSLAGAREQYF
j_gene: TRBJ1-5; d_gene: TRBD1; abundance: NA; v_gene: TRBV4-1; CDR3nt: TGCGCCAGCAGCCACCCTCCGGGACAGAATCAGCCCCAGCATTTT; CDR3aa: CASSHPPGQNQPQHF